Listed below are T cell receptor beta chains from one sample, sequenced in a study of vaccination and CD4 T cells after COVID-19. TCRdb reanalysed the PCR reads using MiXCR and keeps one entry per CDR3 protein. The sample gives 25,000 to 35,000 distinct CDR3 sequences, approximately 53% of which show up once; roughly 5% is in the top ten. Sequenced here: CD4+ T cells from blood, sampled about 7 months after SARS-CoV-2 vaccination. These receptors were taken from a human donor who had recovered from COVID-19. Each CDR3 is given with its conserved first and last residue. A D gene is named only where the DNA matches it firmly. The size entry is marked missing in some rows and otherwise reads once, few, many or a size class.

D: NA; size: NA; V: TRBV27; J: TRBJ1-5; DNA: TGTGCCAGCAGCCCCCGAGGACAGTTTGATCAGCCCCAGCATTTT; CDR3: CASSPRGQFDQPQHF
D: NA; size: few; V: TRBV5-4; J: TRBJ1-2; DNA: TGTGCCAGCAGCTTGGCATCGGAATATGGCTACACCTTC; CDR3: CASSLASEYGYTF
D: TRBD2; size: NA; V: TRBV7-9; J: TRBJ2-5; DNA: TGTGCCAGCAGCTCCCTAGCGGGCGAAATACAAGAGACCCAGTACTTC; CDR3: CASSSLAGEIQETQYF
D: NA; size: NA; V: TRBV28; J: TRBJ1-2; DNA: TGTGCCAGCAGTTTCCAGCAAGAGCAGGAGGTCTTC; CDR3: CASSFQQEQEVF
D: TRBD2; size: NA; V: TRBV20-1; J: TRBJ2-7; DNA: TGCAGTGCTATAATTAGCGGGGGCTCCTACGAGCAGTACTTC; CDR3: CSAIISGGSYEQYF
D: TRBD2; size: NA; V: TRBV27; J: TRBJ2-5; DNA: TGTGCCAGCAGTTTACTATCGTCTTGGGAGGGAAACCAAGAGACCCAGTACTTC; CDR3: CASSLLSSWEGNQETQYF
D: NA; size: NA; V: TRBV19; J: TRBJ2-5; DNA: TGTGCCAGTAGTGCACTGGGGACGTCTCAAGAGACCCAGTACTTC; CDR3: CASSALGTSQETQYF
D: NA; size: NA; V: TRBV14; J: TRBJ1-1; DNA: TGTGCCAGCAGCAACCGGGACTTCCCTCTCACTGAAGCTTTCTTT; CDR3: CASSNRDFPLTEAFF
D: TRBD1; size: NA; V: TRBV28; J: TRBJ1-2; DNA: TGTGCCAGCAGTTTCTCCAGGGGGCCTAACTATGGCTACACCTTC; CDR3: CASSFSRGPNYGYTF
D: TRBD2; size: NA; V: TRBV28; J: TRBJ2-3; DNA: TGTGCCAGCAGTGGACCGGGGCTAGCGGGATCAGATACGCAGTATTTT; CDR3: CASSGPGLAGSDTQYF
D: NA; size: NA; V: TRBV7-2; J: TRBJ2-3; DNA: TGTGCCAGCAGCTTAGACGGCGGTAGCACAGATACGCAGTATTTT; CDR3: CASSLDGGSTDTQYF
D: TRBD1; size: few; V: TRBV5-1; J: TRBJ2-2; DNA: TGCGCCAGCAGCTGGACAGGGAACACCGGGGAGCTGTTTTTT; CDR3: CASSWTGNTGELFF
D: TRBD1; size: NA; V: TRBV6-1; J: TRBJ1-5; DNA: TGTGCCAGCAGGGGACAGGGGAATCAGCCCCAGCATTTT; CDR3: CASRGQGNQPQHF
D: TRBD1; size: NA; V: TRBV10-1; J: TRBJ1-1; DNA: TGCGCCAGCAGTGAGATTGCGCGACAGGGGTCGAACACTGAAGCTTTCTTT; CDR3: CASSEIARQGSNTEAFF
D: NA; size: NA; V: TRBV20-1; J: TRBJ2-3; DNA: TGCAGTGCTAGTTGGGGGGCAGCTAGCACAGATACGCAGTATTTT; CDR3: CSASWGAASTDTQYF
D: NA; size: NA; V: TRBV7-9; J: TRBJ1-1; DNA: TGTGCCAGCAGCCCGGGAAACGGATTCACTGAAGCTTTCTTT; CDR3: CASSPGNGFTEAFF
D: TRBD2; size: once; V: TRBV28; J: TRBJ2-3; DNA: TGTGCCAGCAGTTTGGCGCGACTAGCGGAGATAACAGATACGCAGTATTTT; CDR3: CASSLARLAEITDTQYF
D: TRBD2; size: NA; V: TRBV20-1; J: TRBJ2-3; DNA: TGCAGTGTCTTAGCGGGAGTCGGGACAGATACGCAGTATTTT; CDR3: CSVLAGVGTDTQYF
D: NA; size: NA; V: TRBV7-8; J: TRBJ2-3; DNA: TGTGCCAGCAGCTCCCCCGGCGCGCAGTATTTT; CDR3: CASSSPGAQYF
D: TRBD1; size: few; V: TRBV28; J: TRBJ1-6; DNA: TGTGCCAGCAGTTCGGACAGGGGATGGTCACCCCTCCACTTT; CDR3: CASSSDRGWSPLHF
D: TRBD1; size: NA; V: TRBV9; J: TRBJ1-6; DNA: TGTGCCAGCAGCATCGGGACAGGGACTACACCCCTCCACTTT; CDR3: CASSIGTGTTPLHF
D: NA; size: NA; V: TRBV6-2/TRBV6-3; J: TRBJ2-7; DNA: TGTGCCAGCACCACGGGTCAGGTCGCCTACGAGCAGTACTTC; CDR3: CASTTGQVAYEQYF
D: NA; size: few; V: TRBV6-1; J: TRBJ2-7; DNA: TGTGCCAGCTCGCAGGGCCAAGAAGCAGGCGAGCAGTACTTC; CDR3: CASSQGQEAGEQYF
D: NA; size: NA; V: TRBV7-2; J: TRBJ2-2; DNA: TGTGCCAGCAGCCGACAGTTTACCGGGGAGCTGTTTTTT; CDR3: CASSRQFTGELFF
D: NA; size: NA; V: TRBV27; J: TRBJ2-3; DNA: TGTGCCAGCAGTATCAACACGGGAGCGGATACGCAGTATTTT; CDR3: CASSINTGADTQYF
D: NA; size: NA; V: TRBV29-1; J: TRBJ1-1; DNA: TGCAGCGCTTCCGGGGCGTACACTGAAGCTTTCTTT; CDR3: CSASGAYTEAFF
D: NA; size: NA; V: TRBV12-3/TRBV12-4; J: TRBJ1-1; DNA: TGTGCCAGCAACCCTAGACCTTCGGGGAACACTGAAGCTTTCTTT; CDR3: CASNPRPSGNTEAFF
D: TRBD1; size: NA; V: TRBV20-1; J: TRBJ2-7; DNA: TGCAGTGCTGAAACACCGGGACAGGGATCCTACGAGCAGTACTTC; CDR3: CSAETPGQGSYEQYF
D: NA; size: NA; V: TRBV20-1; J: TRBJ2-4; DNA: TGCAGTGCTAGAGATCCCGCGGGCCCCGGGAACATTCAGTACTTC; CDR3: CSARDPAGPGNIQYF
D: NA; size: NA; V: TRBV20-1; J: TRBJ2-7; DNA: TGCAGTGCTAGACCACTCGGGACCGCCTACGAGCAGTACTTC; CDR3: CSARPLGTAYEQYF
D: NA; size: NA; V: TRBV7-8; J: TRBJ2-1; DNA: TGTGCCAGCAGCTTAGCCTACAAACCCTCTAGAAGCAATGAGCAGTTCTTC; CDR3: CASSLAYKPSRSNEQFF
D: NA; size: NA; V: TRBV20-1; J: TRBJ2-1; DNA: TGCAGTGCCCAATTCGGGATGAGAAAATACAATGAGCAGTTCTTC; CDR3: CSAQFGMRKYNEQFF
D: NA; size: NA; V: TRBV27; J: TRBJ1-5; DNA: TGTGCCAGCAGTTTATCGCACTATCAGCCCCAGCATTTT; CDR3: CASSLSHYQPQHF
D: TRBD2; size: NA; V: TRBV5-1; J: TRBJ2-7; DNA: TGCGCCAGCAGCTCGGGACTAGCCTACGAGCAGTACTTC; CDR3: CASSSGLAYEQYF
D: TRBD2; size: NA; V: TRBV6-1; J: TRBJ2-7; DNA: TGTGCCAGCAGGCGCGGACTAGCGCACGACGAGCAGTACTTC; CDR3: CASRRGLAHDEQYF
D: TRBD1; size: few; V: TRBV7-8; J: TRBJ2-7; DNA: TGTGCCAGCAGCTCAGACAGGGGGCAGTTCTACGAGCAGTACTTC; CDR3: CASSSDRGQFYEQYF
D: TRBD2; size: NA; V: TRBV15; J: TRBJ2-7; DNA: TGTGCCACCAGCAGCGGACTAGCGGGAGTCTACGAGCAGTACTTC; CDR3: CATSSGLAGVYEQYF
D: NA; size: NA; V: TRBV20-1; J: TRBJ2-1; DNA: TGCAGTGCTAGAGTCCCCGGCAGGAGCTCCTACAATGAGCAGTTCTTC; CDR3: CSARVPGRSSYNEQFF
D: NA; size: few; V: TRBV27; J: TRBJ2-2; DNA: TGTGCCAGCAGTTTAAGACAAATGAACACCGGGGAGCTGTTTTTT; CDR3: CASSLRQMNTGELFF
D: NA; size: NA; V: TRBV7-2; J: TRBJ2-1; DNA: TGTGCCAGCAGCTTGAGACATGCAGAAAACAATGAGCAGTTCTTC; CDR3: CASSLRHAENNEQFF
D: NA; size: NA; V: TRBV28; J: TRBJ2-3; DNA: TGTGCCAGCAGCCAGTCGACTAGTAGCGCTAGCACAGATACGCAGTATTTT; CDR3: CASSQSTSSASTDTQYF
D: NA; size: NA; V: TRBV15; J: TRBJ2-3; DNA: TGTGCCACCAGCAGAGAGGTTGCGGGACCCACAGATACGCAGTATTTT; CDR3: CATSREVAGPTDTQYF